The entry below gives a single TCR beta chain sequence along with its context. This clonotype was seen repeatedly, ten times or more. The clone's antigen remains unknown. No qualities accompany the bases; no much larger clone lies one base away. Preparation of the library involved 5' RACE. Sequencing was carried out with a NextSeq 500. To allow correction of PCR and sequencing errors, the TCR library protocol tagged every TCR cDNA molecule with a unique molecular identifier. From the authors' description of their analysis: TCR identification, UMI-based error correction and CDR3 extraction were all carried out with Decombinator tools. Expanded TCRs were defined as those above a frequency of 2 per 1,000, corresponding to the top 1% of the tumor frequency distribution. Renyi diversity was computed with the R vegan package after each repertoire had been subsampled 100 times to 5,000 TCRs. CDR3 similarity networks were constructed using string-kernel similarity of amino acid triplets, with links drawn between CDR3s whose pairwise similarity was above 0.82. Using fastp at Q25 and MiXCR, TCRdb reprocessed the public reads and kept productive beta chains. Entries are consolidated by CDR3 protein sequence, retaining the most common genes and DNA. These V and J calls rely on TCRdb rather than the paper's analysis. The sample table shows some 64,000 distinct CDR3 sequences, and around 8.2% are seen once. The top ten clonotypes cover over 13% of the sample.

The sample originates from a study of spatial heterogeneity in lung cancer (dated by TCRdb to between 2017 and 2020). For the wider study: Beta-chain transcripts were consistently detected in greater numbers than alpha-chain transcripts, which likely reflected higher beta-chain transcript abundance. In the raw uncorrected reads, each unique combination of TCR and UMI appeared more than ten times on average. In non-small cell lung cancer, the study made a quantitative comparison of TCR alpha and beta repertoires among multiple tumor regions, matched nontumor lung and blood. Nonsynonymous mutation counts, determined by whole-exome sequencing of tumor tissue, were related to features of the TCR repertoire. Both alpha and beta chains were TCR-sequenced in samples taken at surgery, namely 220 tumor regions, 64 matched nontumor lung samples and a few dozen PBMC samples.

Broad study findings and their caveats: Ubiquitous expanded tumor TCRs were detected in blood more often at tumor resection than at routine follow-up. Confirming at a functional level the hypothesis that regional TCRs recognize regional mutations was considered to require additional single-cell paired TCR alpha and beta sequencing.

The cysteine opens and the phenylalanine closes a CDR3 of 15 amino acids. The read is trimmed to its CDR3 DNA, 45 bases read in frame from base 1. V is cut by 3 bases and J by 3 bases, and the space between the germline ends is 9 bases. The germline V gene gives CDR1 as WSHSY and CDR2 as SAAADI. Read against the paper, the sample's time point label means: sample taken at primary tumor resection. Without any cell sorting, TCR sequencing was performed on whole RNA extracted either from tumor and nontumor lung tissue or from cryopreserved PBMC samples. The donors were 60 to 80 patients from the lung TRACERx cohort who had early-stage, untreated non-small cell lung cancer. Only patients with enough RNA available from two or more tumor regions were chosen for TCR sequencing.

The sequencing here drew on PBMCs, taken at surgery. This receptor was taken from a female donor with early-stage non-small cell lung cancer. The chain couples TRBV10-2 to TRBJ2-6; the best D guess is TRBD1, with 5 bases matching. DNA sequence: TGCGCCAGCAGTGATCAGGGAAGTGGGGCCAACGTCCTGACTTTC. Its translation reads: CASSDQGSGANVLTF.